This T cell receptor beta chain stems from a study of blood T cell repertoires in COVID-19 (dated by TCRdb to the early 2020s). Describing the broader study: Samples covering the acute and convalescent phases of COVID-19 were provided by collaborators in the United States, Italy and Spain. The prospective study material was composed of cDNA or gDNA derived from T cells, B-cell-depleted T cells, or PBMCs. Subjects who had been exposed to COVID-19, were actively infected with it, or had recovered from it provided the deeply sampled blood TCRbeta repertoires that made up the dataset. The repertoires were released in a freely available public database intended as a resource for research on the immune response to SARS-CoV-2. Samples were obtained from the ongoing ImmuneRACE study (first 160 participants) and from 1,000 to 1,500 subjects provided by 6 global collaborators. A de-identified subject ID, COVID-19 status, age in years and sex were almost always included in the sample metadata. Where available, HLA class I and class II types were obtained from metadata supplied by the sample provider rather than from assay-based typing.

Comments on this clone: The antigen this receptor binds is unknown. Nothing much larger sits one base from this clone, and base qualities are not available.

The research as a whole found: How much clinical and demographic metadata was included differed by source and by participant, and the metadata was provided uncurated.

TCRbeta CDR3 regions were amplified from genomic DNA using the immunoSEQ Assay, a bias-controlled multiplex PCR. The original methods were these. Within the assay, amplification of reference gene primers was used to estimate how many nucleated cells each sample contained. To quantify the absolute abundance of each unique TCRbeta CDR3 rearrangement, sequence reads were collapsed and filtered. Productive Simpson clonality was computed per sample as the square root of Simpson's diversity index over productive rearrangements. The immuneACCESS repertoire file appears here via TCRdb, limited to in-frame rearrangements. These files lack a portion of the clones; in checked studies, under half of the deficit traces to unresolved V genes, and the cause of the others is not known. The V and J calls and clone size come from that table; D and trimming were worked out from the DNA. Within this sample are approximately 31,000 clones, with just over 90% of them counted one time only. Roughly 0.93% of the sample is in the top ten clones.

CDR1 and CDR2, per the germline V gene (reference sequence), are DFQATT and SNEGSKA. Trimming leaves V shorter by 5 bases and J shorter by 7 bases, with the junction holding 2 bases beyond the gene matches. Taken from cysteine to phenylalanine, the CDR3 has 10 residues. Only CDR3 DNA remains: 30 bases, in frame from the first base. The collaborating institutions used their own protocols to collect whole blood in K2EDTA tubes. For TCRbeta analysis, collaborators shipped samples as frozen whole blood, isolated PBMCs, or DNA extracted from either of those sample types. The chain couples TRBV20-1 to TRBJ2-7; 7 central bases correspond to TRBD1. Source material: peripheral blood. This clonotype was obtained from a male donor with active COVID-19. The CDR3 protein sequence reads: CSAEQGEQYF. The nucleotide sequence reads as follows: TGCAGTGCTGAACAGGGGGAGCAGTACTTC.